This T cell receptor (beta chain) was recovered during a study of T cell responses to AZD1222 COVID-19 vaccine. Regarding the study as a whole: Donors were chiefly white British, with a greater number of females, and clonal diversity was perhaps underestimated. Only after the peak T cell response were repertoires sampled. Baseline seropositivity characterized only a handful of AZD1222 recipients.

Sequenced by immunoSEQ multiplex PCR; TCRdb stores in-frame clones only, minus some. The sample yields fewer than 200,000 clones, more than 80% seen once. J gave up 1 base and V 5 bases, and 2 bases lay outside the gene matches. The CDR3 has 13 residues. Looked up from germline, CDR1 is SGHAT and CDR2 is FQNNGV. Note on this clone: Its antigen is unknown.

The sequence was collected from an adult in good health. The sequenced sample was peripheral blood, obtained on day 0 of AZD1222 vaccination. This sequence joins TRBV11-2 and TRBJ2-7; the match to TRBD1 covers 7 bases. The CDR3 DNA is TGTGCCAGCAGCGGGACAGTATCCTACGAGCAGTACTTC. It is translated as CASSGTVSYEQYF.